A selection of T cell receptor beta chains follows, all from one sample in a study of regulatory T cells in long-lasting Graves disease. TCRdb re-derived calls from the multiplex PCR reads in MiXCR, one entry per CDR3 protein. Found here are about 240,000 distinct CDR3 sequences, 20% to 25% of them singletons; the top ten hold approximately 15%. Specimen: peripheral blood mononuclear cells (PBMCs), collected at new diagnosis, from a patient treated with antithyroid drugs. The receptor source for this set is a female donor with Graves disease. Both conserved end residues are part of each CDR3. Fields, in order: clone size, V gene, J gene, D gene, CDR3 protein, CDR3 DNA. A D gene is named only where the DNA matches it firmly. Clone size appears in some rows only: once, few, many, or a class for an expanded clone.

many	TRBV3-1	TRBJ1-1	NA	CASSQEGRYTEAFF	TGTGCCAGCAGTCAGGAGGGACGGTACACTGAAGCTTTCTTT
many	TRBV6-2/TRBV6-3	TRBJ2-7	NA	CASSYTANEQYF	TGTGCCAGCAGTTATACTGCTAACGAGCAGTACTTC
many	TRBV30	TRBJ1-1	NA	CAWGGGRNTEAFF	TGTGCCTGGGGGGGGGGTCGGAACACTGAAGCTTTCTTT
many	TRBV6-1	TRBJ2-1	TRBD2	CASSPGLAGPNEQFF	TGTGCCAGCAGTCCGGGACTAGCGGGACCCAATGAGCAGTTCTTC
many	TRBV20-1	TRBJ1-2	NA	CSARDGRNYGYTF	TGCAGTGCTAGAGATGGGCGGAACTATGGCTACACCTTC
many	TRBV20-1	TRBJ1-3	TRBD1	CSAQTGSYGNTIYF	TGCAGTGCTCAGACAGGGAGTTACGGAAACACCATATATTTT
many	TRBV28	TRBJ2-5	NA	CASSLYSSRETQYF	TGTGCCAGCAGTTTATATTCCAGTAGGGAGACCCAGTACTTC
many	TRBV7-8	TRBJ2-4	NA	CASSLSGLAKNIQYF	TGTGCCAGCAGCTTAAGCGGGTTAGCCAAAAACATTCAGTACTTC
many	TRBV20-1	TRBJ2-5	TRBD2	CSAPGPLAGGQQETQYF	TGCAGTGCGCCAGGCCCCCTAGCGGGGGGACAACAAGAGACCCAGTACTTC
NA	TRBV20-1	TRBJ1-1	NA	CSASSTGITEAFF	TGCAGTGCTAGTTCTACAGGGATCACTGAAGCTTTCTTT
many	TRBV7-9	TRBJ1-2	NA	CASSAGRGRGNYGYTF	TGTGCCAGCAGCGCCGGCAGGGGAAGGGGCAACTATGGCTACACCTTC
NA	TRBV25-1	TRBJ2-3	TRBD2	CASSPTFSSGRASTDTQYF	TGTGCCAGCAGCCCTACCTTCTCCAGCGGGAGGGCTAGCACAGATACGCAGTATTTT
many	TRBV5-5	TRBJ1-1	NA	CASSFQDMNTEAFF	TGTGCCAGCAGCTTCCAGGATATGAACACTGAAGCTTTCTTT
many	TRBV7-2	TRBJ1-1	NA	CASSWTDNTEAFF	TGTGCCAGCAGCTGGACAGACAACACTGAAGCTTTCTTT
many	TRBV7-2	TRBJ1-4	TRBD1	CASSFQGQGRTNEKLFF	TGTGCCAGCAGCTTTCAGGGACAGGGGAGGACTAATGAAAAACTGTTTTTT
NA	TRBV12-3/TRBV12-4	TRBJ2-3	NA	CATVLLTLGDTQYF	TGTGCCACAGTTCTCTTGACTTTGGGCGATACGCAGTATTTT
many	TRBV10-3	TRBJ1-5	NA	CAISESRGGEQPQHF	TGTGCCATCAGTGAGTCGAGAGGGGGAGAACAGCCCCAGCATTTT
few	TRBV20-1	TRBJ1-1	NA	CSARSDSNTEAFF	TGCAGTGCTAGGTCCGACAGTAACACTGAAGCTTTCTTT